A selection of T cell receptor beta chains follows, all from one sample in a study of cytomegalovirus exposure and HLA in healthy donors. The method was immunoSEQ multiplex PCR; TCRdb's version includes in-frame clones alone and lacks a portion of them. The repertoire includes 150,000 or so clones, 73% of them detected once, and 1.5% to 2% sits in the top ten. The sample consisted of PBMCs. The receptors originated from a woman younger than 30 in good health and CMV-seronegative. CDR3s include the opening cysteine and the closing phenylalanine or tryptophan. The D gene is left open where the match is weak. Size is omitted from some rows. Given values are once, few, many or a class for expanded clones.

D gene,V gene,clone size,J gene,CDR3 protein,CDR3 DNA
TRBD1,TRBV18,.,TRBJ1-4,CASSLGTGTGSEKLFF,TGTGCCAGCTCGCTGGGGACCGGGACAGGGTCGGAAAAACTGTTTTTT
.,TRBV27,.,TRBJ1-1,CASSTQVNTEAFF,TGTGCCAGCAGTACACAGGTGAACACTGAAGCTTTCTTT
TRBD2,TRBV6-4,few,TRBJ2-1,CASSDSPSGENEQFF,TGTGCCAGCAGTGACTCGCCTAGCGGGGAGAATGAGCAGTTCTTC
TRBD1,TRBV7-6,.,TRBJ1-2,CASSSTGGLFGYTF,TGTGCCAGCAGCTCGACAGGGGGCCTTTTCGGCTACACCTTC
.,TRBV6-1,once,TRBJ1-2,CASSDYTGYGYTF,TGTGCCAGCAGTGATTATACGGGATATGGCTACACCTTC
TRBD1,TRBV9,.,TRBJ1-2,CASSAGGTGDRGYTF,TGTGCCAGCAGCGCCGGAGGGACAGGGGATCGTGGCTACACCTTC
.,TRBV28,.,TRBJ1-2,CASSLAPGLYGYTF,TGTGCCAGCAGTTTAGCACCCGGACTCTATGGCTACACCTTC
.,TRBV6-5,few,TRBJ1-2,CASSTGQSLVYGYTF,TGTGCCAGCAGTACCGGACAGTCTCTGGTCTATGGCTACACCTTC
.,TRBV7-9,.,TRBJ2-2,CASSLALTTGELFF,TGTGCCAGTAGCTTAGCGCTAACCACCGGGGAGCTGTTTTTT
.,TRBV5-6,.,TRBJ1-1,CASSLGAGASTEAFF,TGTGCCAGCAGCTTGGGGGCTGGGGCCTCCACTGAAGCTTTCTTT
TRBD1,TRBV2,.,TRBJ1-2,CASGDPGQPYGYTF,TGTGCCAGCGGCGATCCGGGACAGCCCTATGGCTACACCTTC
.,TRBV4-3,.,TRBJ1-2,CASSQETGTYGYTF,TGCGCCAGCAGCCAAGAGACAGGAACTTATGGCTACACCTTC
.,TRBV19,.,TRBJ1-4,CASSILDRRNEKLFF,TGTGCCAGTAGTATTCTTGACAGGAGGAATGAAAAACTGTTTTTT
.,TRBV5-1,.,TRBJ2-2,CASSLGLNTGELFF,TGCGCCAGCAGCTTGGGACTAAACACCGGGGAGCTGTTTTTT
TRBD2,TRBV5-4,.,TRBJ2-3,CASSLALAGGLTDTQYF,TGTGCCAGCAGCTTGGCCCTAGCGGGAGGGCTCACAGATACGCAGTATTTT
.,TRBV7-8,.,TRBJ2-7,CASSLIGFGEQYF,TGTGCCAGCAGCTTAATCGGGTTTGGCGAGCAGTACTTC
.,TRBV4-1,.,TRBJ1-5,CASSQENGNQPQHF,TGCGCCAGCAGCCAAGAAAACGGGAATCAGCCCCAGCATTTT
.,TRBV5-6,.,TRBJ2-1,CASSLGGQGGNEQFF,TGTGCCAGCAGCTTGGGGGGGCAGGGGGGAAATGAGCAGTTCTTC
TRBD1,TRBV6-5,few,TRBJ2-1,CASSYSGQWSQFF,TGTGCCAGCAGTTACTCGGGACAGTGGTCGCAGTTCTTC
TRBD2,TRBV6-1,.,TRBJ2-1,CASSDGGGSYNEQFF,TGTGCCAGCAGTGACGGGGGGGGATCCTACAATGAGCAGTTCTTC
.,TRBV4-3,few,TRBJ1-5,CASSHHRVGYQPQHF,TGCGCCAGCAGCCATCACAGAGTTGGATATCAGCCCCAGCATTTT
.,TRBV5-1,.,TRBJ2-3,CASSLAVQGYMDTQYF,TGCGCCAGCAGCTTGGCTGTGCAGGGATATATGGATACGCAGTATTTT
TRBD1,TRBV11-1,.,TRBJ2-1,CASTPGQPSPNEQFF,TGTGCCAGCACCCCGGGACAGCCATCGCCCAATGAGCAGTTCTTC
TRBD1,TRBV9,.,TRBJ1-4,CASSVDPPRQGAGEKLFF,TGTGCCAGCAGCGTAGACCCCCCCCGACAGGGGGCGGGGGAAAAACTGTTTTTT
.,TRBV5-8,.,TRBJ2-7,CASSRPPDSPKTYEQYF,TGTGCCAGCAGCCGGCCGCCGGACAGCCCCAAAACTTACGAGCAGTACTTC
TRBD1,TRBV7-9,.,TRBJ2-2,CASSVPDRVTGELFF,TGTGCCAGCAGCGTCCCGGACAGGGTTACCGGGGAGCTGTTTTTT
TRBD1,TRBV5-4,.,TRBJ2-2,CASSFRQGSAGELFF,TGTGCCAGCAGCTTTCGACAGGGGTCAGCCGGGGAGCTGTTTTTT
.,TRBV29-1,once,TRBJ2-5,CSVGHRETQYF,TGCAGCGTTGGACATAGGGAGACCCAGTACTTC
TRBD2,TRBV28,.,TRBJ2-7,CASRGAAGGDYEQYF,TGTGCCAGCAGGGGTGCAGCGGGGGGGGACTACGAGCAGTACTTC
TRBD2,TRBV5-6,.,TRBJ2-1,CASSSGTSGGLYNEQFF,TGTGCCAGCAGCTCAGGGACTAGCGGGGGCCTCTACAATGAGCAGTTCTTC
.,TRBV28,.,TRBJ2-5,CASSQTGFFKETQYF,TGTGCCAGCAGCCAAACAGGGTTCTTTAAAGAGACCCAGTACTTC
TRBD1,TRBV28,few,TRBJ2-1,CASRDRGNNEQFF,TGTGCCAGCCGGGACAGGGGCAACAATGAGCAGTTCTTC
.,TRBV7-2,.,TRBJ1-1,CASSLDVLTRNTEAFF,TGTGCCAGCAGCTTAGACGTACTAACGAGAAACACTGAAGCTTTCTTT
.,TRBV7-9,few,TRBJ1-1,CASKEGTLTEAFF,TGTGCCAGCAAAGAGGGCACCCTCACTGAAGCTTTCTTT
TRBD1,TRBV10-3,.,TRBJ2-1,CAISEVDRGGGEQFF,TGTGCCATCAGTGAGGTGGACAGGGGAGGCGGTGAGCAGTTCTTC
.,TRBV7-2,few,TRBJ1-6,CASSQRGNSPLHF,TGTGCCAGCAGCCAGCGGGGAAATTCACCCCTCCACTTT
.,TRBV5-1,.,TRBJ1-1,CASSLLGVNTEAFF,TGCGCCAGCAGCTTGCTGGGCGTTAACACTGAAGCTTTCTTT
.,TRBV5-4,.,TRBJ2-2,CASSPKGVPSGGELFF,TGTGCCAGCAGCCCGAAAGGGGTTCCTTCCGGCGGGGAGCTGTTTTTT
.,TRBV4-1,.,TRBJ1-1,CASRYPGQNTEAFF,TGCGCCAGCAGATACCCGGGACAAAACACTGAAGCTTTCTTT
TRBD2,TRBV5-1,.,TRBJ2-1,CASSLEASGRNEQFF,TGCGCCAGCAGCTTGGAGGCTAGCGGGAGGAATGAGCAGTTCTTC
TRBD1,TRBV6-5,.,TRBJ2-3,CASRQTGTGTDTQYF,TGTGCCAGCAGACAGACAGGGACGGGGACAGATACGCAGTATTTT
TRBD1,TRBV23-1,.,TRBJ2-3,CASSPPTEQGSNADTQYF,TGCGCCAGCAGTCCCCCGACGGAACAGGGGAGTAACGCAGATACGCAGTATTTT
.,TRBV9,.,TRBJ1-1,CASSVGDTEAFF,TGTGCCAGCAGCGTAGGCGACACTGAAGCTTTCTTT
.,TRBV19,few,TRBJ1-6,CASSININSPLHF,TGTGCCAGTAGTATTAATATCAATTCACCCCTCCACTTT
TRBD2,TRBV11-3,.,TRBJ2-2,CASSLDQWEGNTGELFF,TGTGCCAGCAGCTTAGATCAGTGGGAGGGGAACACCGGGGAGCTGTTTTTT
.,TRBV7-7,.,TRBJ2-1,CASSLGLGNEQFF,TGTGCTAGCAGCTTGGGCCTCGGAAATGAGCAGTTCTTC
TRBD2,TRBV9,.,TRBJ2-5,CASSARAGSGIQETQYF,TGTGCCAGCAGCGCGAGGGCGGGTAGCGGGATCCAAGAGACCCAGTACTTC